Below, 12 T cell receptor beta chains from the same sample are listed, as sequenced in a study of radiotherapy plus CTLA-4 blockade in lung cancer. The data were produced by immunoSEQ multiplex PCR, yet TCRdb's version contains in-frame clones alone and is incomplete. The sample holds some 60,000 clones, 70% to 85% seen once. The sample was peripheral blood, taken from a patient treated with radiotherapy plus ipilimumab. The receptor set was obtained from a human donor with non-small cell lung cancer who had a complete response to radiotherapy plus ipilimumab.

This chain uses TRBV7-2 with TRBJ2-4; the D gene is possibly TRBD2 (6 bases). The CDR3 consists of 15 residues. Looked up from germline, CDR1 is SGHTA and CDR2 is FQGNSA. The V end lost 0 bases, the J end lost 7 bases, and 13 bases lay between the germline ends. The CDR3 coding sequence is TGTGCCAGCAGCTTAGCAGGACTAACTTCGAACATTCAGTACTTC. This sequence encodes CASSLAGLTSNIQYF.

Note on this clone: Distinct nucleotide sequences in the sample also encode this CDR3. The V gene is TRBV18, the J gene TRBJ1-5, with 7 bases fitting TRBD1. Germline CDR1 KGHSH, CDR2 LQKENI. The length of the CDR3 is 13 residues. The trim removed 3 bases at V and 4 bases at J, leaving 0 bases unmatched. The CDR3 sequence is CASSPDRNQPQHF. The CDR3 nucleotides are TGTGCCAGCTCACCGGACAGGAATCAGCCCCAGCATTTT.

This clone is a singleton in its sample. The V call is TRBV30, the J call TRBJ2-3, with a weak D call TRBD1 (5 bases). The CDR3 contains 14 residues. CDR1 and CDR2 (germline): GTSNPN, SVGIG (reference sequence). The germline V and J ends were trimmed by 7 bases and 6 bases, with 20 bases remaining between them. The CDR3 sequence: CASHGRAGSDTQYF. The CDR3, as DNA: TGTGCCTCCCACGGCAGGGCAGGATCGGATACGCAGTATTTT.

The chain uses TRBV5-4 and TRBJ2-3; TRBD2 aligns across 8 bases. The CDR3 sequence is 14 residues long. The germline V gene encodes CDR1 SGHNT and CDR2 YYREEE (reference sequence). The junction had 5 bases not matched to a gene; V was cut back by 5 bases and J by 3 bases. CDR3: CASRVREGTDTQYF. DNA for the CDR3: TGTGCCAGCAGAGTTCGGGAGGGAACAGATACGCAGTATTTT.

The rearrangement uses TRBV7-2 and TRBJ2-1; 8 positions agree with TRBD2. The CDR3 totals 14 residues. The J segment lost 1 base and the V segment lost 8 bases, leaving 4 bases of the junction unmatched. From germline, CDR1 is SGHTA and CDR2 FQGNSA. The CDR3 DNA follows: TGTGCCAGCCGACGCGGGGGGTCCTACAATGAGCAGTTCTTC. Its protein product is CASRRGGSYNEQFF.

J is TRBJ1-2 and V is TRBV27, with 10 nucleotides matching TRBD1. The CDR3 spans 17 residues. CDR1 and CDR2 from the germline V gene are MNHEY and SMNVEV (reference sequence). J gave up 2 bases and V 3 bases, and 9 bases lay outside the gene matches. In DNA form, the CDR3 reads TGTGCCAGCAGTTTCTCGACAGGGGGCGGAGGCAACTATGGCTACACCTTC. Translation gives CASSFSTGGGGNYGYTF.

This chain links TRBV7-2 with TRBJ2-7; 8 bases align to TRBD2. Germline V CDR1 and CDR2: SGHTA, FQGNSA. The CDR3 length is 14 residues. The ends lost 5 bases at V and 4 bases at J; junction bases unmatched: 7. CDR3 loop: CASSHTSGRYEQYF. As DNA, the CDR3 is TGTGCCAGCAGCCATACTAGCGGCCGTTACGAGCAGTACTTC.

The rearrangement links TRBV27 to TRBJ2-2; D may be TRBD2 (5 bases). The germline V gene has CDR1 MNHEY and CDR2 SMNVEV (reference sequence). V gave up 2 bases and J gave up 8 bases, with 12 bases separating them. This CDR3 has 14 amino acids. The CDR3 reads CASSLRRTGGELFF. DNA for the CDR3: TGTGCCAGCAGTTTAAGGCGGACTGGAGGGGAGCTGTTTTTT.

The rearrangement links TRBV19 to TRBJ1-5; D is unresolved. CDR3 length: 15 residues. CDR1 LNHDA and CDR2 SQIVND come from the germline V gene (reference sequence). Trimming removed 0 bases at V and 2 bases at J, with 8 bases between. CDR3 loop: CASSIERAGNQPQHF. CDR3 bases: TGTGCCAGTAGTATAGAGAGGGCAGGCAATCAGCCCCAGCATTTT.

The rearrangement links TRBV6-5 to TRBJ1-2; TRBD1 agrees at 10 bases. The CDR3 length is 15 residues. V gave up 7 bases and J gave up 8 bases; unmatched junction bases: 13. CDR1 and CDR2 (germline): MNHEY, SVGAGI. CDR3 in amino acids: CASKLDRDRGMGYTF. The CDR3 DNA follows: TGTGCCAGCAAACTCGACCGGGACAGGGGAATGGGCTACACCTTC.

This chain joins TRBV10-3 and TRBJ2-1; tentatively, D is TRBD2 (6 bases). V was cut by 6 bases and J by 6 bases, with 12 bases left in between. Germline lookup yields CDR1 ENHRY and CDR2 SYGVKD. CDR3 length equals 13 residues. CDR3 coding DNA: TGTGCCATCAGCGGGAGAGTTGTCAATGAGCAGTTCTTC. It yields the protein CAISGRVVNEQFF.

V gene TRBV11-2 combines with J gene TRBJ2-5; 9 bases line up with TRBD1. The J segment lost 1 base and the V segment lost 1 base, leaving 4 bases of the junction unmatched. The germline gives CDR1 SGHAT, CDR2 FQNNGV. The CDR3 spans 16 residues. The CDR3 spells CASSLAGQGLQETQYF. CDR3 DNA sequence: TGTGCCAGCAGCTTAGCGGGACAGGGACTCCAAGAGACCCAGTACTTC.